This T cell receptor beta chain emerged from a study of CD8+CD57+ T cells in acquired aplastic anemia. Broader study findings: Patient CD8+CD57+ cells had less diversity than total CD4+ and CD8+ pools.

The V segment lost 4 bases and the J segment 0 bases; nucleotides outside the gene matches: 8. Germline V gene lookup returns CDR1 MGHDK and CDR2 SYGVNS. The CDR3 runs to 17 residues. TCR beta VDJ and CDR3 were profiled, and genomic DNA was the template. One entry per CDR3 protein, called by TCRdb with MiXCR from the reads. The sample gives about 16,000 distinct CDR3 sequences, 30% to 45% of which show up once; approximately 86% is in the top ten. Regarding this clonotype: Its cognate antigen is unknown.

Patients who underwent sequencing had shown CD8+CD57+ cell expansion by flow cytometry. The TCR was taken from a human donor with aplastic anemia. The V and J genes are TRBV25-1 and TRBJ2-4; 8 bases line up with TRBD1. The material sequenced was CD8+CD57+ T cells sorted from PBMCs. As for subset: bead-enriched CD8+CD57+ effector memory T cells from SAA patients. The CDR3 spells CASSGQGKKLAKNIQYF. CDR3 DNA sequence: TGTGCCAGCAGTGGACAGGGGAAAAAACTAGCCAAAAACATTCAGTACTTC.